These 29 T cell receptor beta chains were sequenced from one sample in a study of T cell repertoires in cytomegalovirus infection. MiXCR was run by TCRdb on the reads, yielding one entry per CDR3 protein. The profile shows about 180,000 distinct CDR3 sequences, under 15% of them singletons. The sequencing sample was made of PBMCs. The source of these receptors is a human donor in good health (CMV status not recorded). Some clones in this sample may be carry-over from other donors' samples.

This clonotype was seen many times. The J gene is TRBJ2-2, the V gene TRBV7-2; no clear D. Germline lookup yields CDR1 SGHTA and CDR2 FQGNSA. The germline V and J ends were trimmed by 1 base and 6 bases, with 21 bases remaining between them. The CDR3 totals 18 residues. In nucleotides, the CDR3 is TGTGCCAGCAGCTTAGTCGGTTGGCAGAAAGTCTCTCCCGGGGAGCTGTTTTTT. This sequence encodes CASSLVGWQKVSPGELFF.

This clonotype showed up just a few times. J is TRBJ2-3 and V is TRBV20-1; the D is unclear. In germline, CDR1 is DFQATT, CDR2 SNEGSKA (reference sequence). Trimming removed 5 bases from V and 3 bases from J, with 15 bases in between. The CDR3 totals 14 residues. The CDR3 bases are TGCAGTGCTCAGGACCCAAGGAGTACAGATACGCAGTATTTT. Protein product: CSAQDPRSTDTQYF.

This clonotype occurred many times. This chain uses TRBV11-2 with TRBJ2-3; D is ambiguous. Germline V gives CDR1 SGHAT, CDR2 FQNNGV. V lost 5 bases and J lost 1, with 7 bases in between. This CDR3 has 13 amino acids. The CDR3 sequence: CASSPKRTDTQYF. CDR3 bases: TGTGCCAGCAGCCCTAAACGCACAGATACGCAGTATTTT.

This clonotype was observed at least ten times. The chain uses TRBV6-2 or TRBV6-3 and TRBJ2-1, with 14 bases aligning to TRBD2. This CDR3 region has 18 residues. V was pared by 7 bases and J by 4 bases, with 12 bases of the junction left unmatched. The germline V gene encodes CDR1 MNHEY and CDR2 SVGEGT. For the CDR3, the DNA is TGTGCCAGCATTTCCCGGACTAGCGGGAGGACAGGGTACAATGAGCAGTTCTTC. Its translation: CASISRTSGRTGYNEQFF.

This clonotype came up a few times. This chain uses TRBV28 with TRBJ2-7; 7 nucleotides align to TRBD1. The CDR3 totals 13 residues. The V gene's germline CDR1 is MDHEN and CDR2 SYDVKM. After removal of 5 bases from V and 2 bases from J, the junction contained 3 bases not matched to a gene. The CDR3 is CASSIGTAYEQYF. The DNA for the CDR3 is TGTGCCAGCAGTATCGGGACAGCCTACGAGCAGTACTTC.

This clonotype came up a few times. V and J are TRBV20-1 and TRBJ1-6; D is uncertain. CDR1 is DFQATT and CDR2 is SNEGSKA in the germline V gene (reference sequence). V lost 6 bases and J lost 0, with 15 bases in between. The CDR3 consists of 16 residues. The CDR3 reads CSASSAESSYNSPLHF. The CDR3 nucleotides are TGCAGTGCCTCATCGGCGGAGAGCTCCTATAATTCACCCCTCCACTTT.

This clonotype was observed at least ten times. The chain combines TRBV19 with TRBJ2-2, with no clear D. The CDR3 consists of 14 residues. Germline CDR1 is LNHDA and CDR2 is SQIVND (reference sequence). V was cut by 4 bases and J by 1 base, with 7 bases left in between. For the CDR3, the DNA is TGTGCCAGTAGTACGTACAGGAACACCGGGGAGCTGTTTTTT. This codes for CASSTYRNTGELFF.

This clonotype was seen a few times. The V gene is TRBV19, the J gene TRBJ2-7; TRBD1 agrees at 8 bases. Trimming took 5 bases from V and 7 from J; bases not matched to a gene: 19. Germline V lookup: CDR1 LNHDA, CDR2 SQIVND (reference sequence). The CDR3 has 17 residues. This chain's CDR3 is CASSLGQGGALVREQYF. For the CDR3, the DNA is TGTGCCAGTAGTCTTGGACAGGGAGGAGCATTGGTCCGAGAGCAGTACTTC.

V is TRBV27 and J is TRBJ2-1, with 7 bases identical to TRBD1. In germline, CDR1 is MNHEY, CDR2 SMNVEV (reference sequence). J lost 8 bases, V lost 6 bases, and 7 bases had no gene match. The CDR3 is 13 amino acids. The CDR3 nucleotides are TGTGCCAGCAGCGTTCTACAGGGGTATGAGCAGTTCTTC. Translated: CASSVLQGYEQFF.

The sample holds many counts of this clonotype. The chain has TRBV7-2 and TRBJ1-6; the match to TRBD1 covers 11 bases. The J segment lost 6 bases and the V segment lost 4 bases, leaving 5 bases of the junction unmatched. CDR1 is SGHTA, CDR2 FQGNSA, per germline. The CDR3 is 16 residues long. The DNA of the CDR3 is TGTGCCAGCAGCTATGCCGGGACAGGGGGTAATTCACCCCTCCACTTT. Translating it yields CASSYAGTGGNSPLHF. Drawing the rest from reference TRBV7-2 and TRBJ1-6, the complete variable domain is GAGVSQSPSNKVTEKGKDVELRCDPISGHTALYWYRQSLGQGLEFLIYFQGNSAPDKSGLPSDRFSAERTGGSVSTLTIQRTQQEDSAVYLCASSYAGTGGNSPLHFGNGTRLTVT.

The chain couples TRBV2 to TRBJ2-2; no clear D gene. The CDR3 contains 13 residues. Trimming took off 6 bases at V and 4 bases at J, with 9 bases between the two ends. The V gene's germline CDR1 is SNHLY and CDR2 FYNNEI. The CDR3 loop reads CASSYPRTGELFF. In nucleotides, the CDR3 is TGTGCCAGCAGCTATCCCCGCACCGGGGAGCTGTTTTTT.

The rearrangement uses TRBV5-1 and TRBJ2-5; 10 bases match TRBD1. The germline gives CDR1 SGHRS, CDR2 YFSETQ. This CDR3 is built from 16 residues. The junction had 10 bases not matched to a gene; V was cut back by 3 bases and J by 5 bases. In DNA, the CDR3 is TGCGCCAGCAGCTCGACCGGGACAGGGGAATTGGAGACCCAGTACTTC. Residues: CASSSTGTGELETQYF.

This clonotype was detected a few times. The chain employs TRBV6-4 and TRBJ2-2, with 9 nucleotides matching TRBD2. The CDR3 has 15 amino acids. Trimming cost V 2 bases and J 6 bases; bases outside gene matches: 4. The germline CDR1 and CDR2 sequences are MRHNA and SNTAGT. CDR3 sequence reads: CASSDAGGPAGELFF. The DNA of the CDR3 is TGTGCCAGCAGTGACGCGGGGGGGCCGGCCGGGGAGCTGTTTTTT.

This clonotype was picked up many times. V usage is TRBV7-2 and J usage is TRBJ2-1; 12 bases are a match to TRBD2. The ends lost 4 bases at V and 8 bases at J; junction bases unmatched: 6. The germline V gene has CDR1 SGHTA and CDR2 FQGNSA. The CDR3 extends over 15 amino acids. The CDR3: CASSSTSGRYHEQFF. Written as DNA, the CDR3 is TGTGCCAGCAGCTCGACTAGCGGGAGATACCATGAGCAGTTCTTC.

The table lists this clonotype with many counts. The V call is TRBV7-8, the J call TRBJ1-1; D is unclear. V was clipped by 1 base and J by 1 base, with 16 bases between them. Germline CDR1 and CDR2: SGHVS and FQNEAQ. The CDR3 loop spans 17 amino acids. The CDR3 region is CASSLGYRLEANTEAFF. The CDR3 nucleotides are TGTGCCAGCAGCTTAGGTTACAGACTAGAAGCGAACACTGAAGCTTTCTTT.

This chain connects TRBV20-1 to TRBJ1-2; D call uncertain. The germline CDR1 and CDR2 sequences are DFQATT and SNEGSKA (reference sequence). The CDR3 consists of 14 residues. The V gene lost 7 bases and the J gene lost 2 bases, with 17 bases spanning the gap. The DNA for the CDR3 is TGCAGTGTCGAGCTTCATGGGTCGAACTATGGCTACACCTTC. The encoded protein is CSVELHGSNYGYTF.

This clonotype has at least ten counts. The V gene is TRBV12-3 or TRBV12-4, the J gene TRBJ1-6; 7 bases line up with TRBD1. The CDR3 covers 18 residues. V lost 6 bases, J lost 5 bases, and 16 bases stayed unmatched. The CDR3 loop reads CASSPGTDPTGDNSPLHF. CDR3 DNA sequence: TGTGCCAGCAGCCCCGGGACAGACCCCACGGGCGATAATTCACCCCTCCACTTT.

The chain recombines TRBV12-3 or TRBV12-4 with TRBJ2-1, with 7 bases fitting TRBD1. V was pared by 2 bases and J by 3 bases, with 7 bases of the junction left unmatched. CDR3 length: 16 amino acids. The CDR3 coding sequence is TGTGCCAGCAGTTTACGACAGGGCGGTTTCTACAATGAGCAGTTCTTC. This translates into CASSLRQGGFYNEQFF.

The rearrangement uses TRBV7-3 and TRBJ2-2, with D possibly being TRBD1 (6 bases). With 5 bases removed from V and 4 bases from J, the gap between germline ends came to 14 bases. This CDR3 has 15 amino acids. Germline assignment: CDR1 SGHTA and CDR2 FQGTGA. CDR3 loop: CASSPQQGSTGELFF. CDR3 nucleotide sequence: TGTGCCAGCAGCCCGCAACAGGGTTCCACCGGGGAGCTGTTTTTT.

The table lists this clonotype with many counts. The chain is built from TRBV7-3 and TRBJ1-5; the D is unclear. This CDR3 contains 15 residues. CDR1 and CDR2 from the germline V gene are SGHTA and FQGTGA. The ends were cut back, 4 bases at V and 6 bases at J, with 16 bases in the middle. The CDR3 DNA sequence: TGTGCCAGCAGCTCCAGACGGACCGTTACTCAGCCCCAGCATTTT. It encodes CASSSRRTVTQPQHF.

This clonotype was seen at least ten times. In nucleotides, the CDR3 is TGTGCCAGCAGCTTGCTTGGTATTATCACAGGGAGCACAGATACGCAGTATTTT. This encodes CASSLLGIITGSTDTQYF. This chain uses TRBV7-3 with TRBJ2-3, with a weak D call TRBD1 (6 bases). Trimming took 3 bases from V and 0 from J, leaving 19 bases between them. There are 18 residues in the CDR3. The germline CDR1 and CDR2 sequences are SGHTA and FQGTGA.

The genes are TRBV2 and TRBJ1-1; no clear D gene. Germline V lookup: CDR1 SNHLY, CDR2 FYNNEI. This CDR3 has 16 amino acids. V lost 6 bases and J lost 0, with 17 bases in between. CDR3 loop: CASRRSLLGMNTEAFF. The DNA for the CDR3 is TGTGCCAGCAGGCGGTCTCTCCTGGGGATGAACACTGAAGCTTTCTTT.

A few counts support this clonotype. This chain uses TRBV12-3 or TRBV12-4 with TRBJ1-5; maybe TRBD1 (5 bases). The CDR3 length is 14 residues. Trimming removed 6 bases at V and 2 bases at J, with 11 bases between. CDR3: CASSAGGGNQPQHF. Written as DNA, the CDR3 is TGTGCCAGCAGCGCCGGGGGGGGCAATCAGCCCCAGCATTTT.

There are a few counts of this clonotype. With a much larger clone just one base away, this may be a read error. CDR3 region: CASSRTGHEQYF. CDR3 nucleotide sequence: TGTGCCAGCAGCCGGACAGGGCACGAGCAGTACTTC. V gene TRBV6-2 or TRBV6-3 combines with J gene TRBJ2-7; 8 positions match TRBD1. The length of the CDR3 is 12 residues. Trimming removed 6 bases from V and 5 bases from J; junction bases left unmatched: 3. CDR1 is MNHEY and CDR2 is SVGEGT in the germline V gene.

In this sample, this clonotype turned up many times. The chain joins TRBV12-3 or TRBV12-4 to TRBJ1-1; 7 nucleotides line up with TRBD1. The CDR3 runs to 15 residues. After removal of 6 bases from V and 1 base from J, the junction contained 8 bases not matched to a gene. The CDR3 DNA reads TGTGCCAGCAGCAGGGACAGCTTGACGAACACTGAAGCTTTCTTT. It is translated as CASSRDSLTNTEAFF.

This clonotype appeared once. The conserved phenylalanine or tryptophan is not found at the CDR3 terminus, so this likely reflects a read error. This chain links TRBV6-6 with TRBJ2-1; D remains unclear. V was clipped by 7 bases and J by 7 bases, with 11 bases between them. CDR1 MNHNY and CDR2 SVGAGI come from the germline V gene (reference sequence). The CDR3 contains 12 residues. The CDR3 nucleotides are TGTGCCAGCACCCCTACGGAGAATGAGCAGTTCCTC. Its translation: CASTPTENEQFL.

A few counts support this clonotype. This chain joins TRBV10-3 and TRBJ2-3; D perhaps matches TRBD1 (6 bases). There are 17 residues in the CDR3. The germline V gene encodes CDR1 ENHRY and CDR2 SYGVKD. CDR3 nucleotides: TGTGCGTCCGCCCCCGCTCATAGGTCAGGGGGCACAGATACGCAGTATTTT. Protein: CASAPAHRSGGTDTQYF.

The genes are TRBV19 and TRBJ1-2, with 8 bases aligning to TRBD1. The length of the CDR3 is 15 residues. V trimming: 7 bases; J trimming: 6 bases; junction bases outside the gene matches: 13. Looked up from germline, CDR1 is LNHDA and CDR2 is SQIVND (reference sequence). The CDR3 DNA reads as TGTGCCAGTACCTCCCTGGACAGGGTCAATCATGGCTACACCTTC. This codes for CASTSLDRVNHGYTF.

This clonotype was recorded at least ten times. This rearrangement joins TRBV29-1 to TRBJ1-2; D unclear. V was trimmed by 7 bases and J by 1 base, leaving 10 bases between them. This CDR3 comprises 12 residues. CDR1 is SQVTM and CDR2 is ANQGSEA in the germline V gene. The CDR3 nucleotides are TGCAGCGGAAAAGACGATAACTATGGCTACACCTTC. This gives the protein CSGKDDNYGYTF.